A single sample is the source of the 24 T cell receptor beta chains below, sequenced in a study of a mutant IDH1 vaccine in newly diagnosed glioma. Time point specified: week 5, during vaccination. All doses held 300 ug of mutant IDH1 20-mer peptide, with topical imiquimod. Profiled with immunoSEQ multiplex PCR; TCRdb holds only in-frame clones, not every one. The table lists 75,000 to 80,000 clones, 90% to 95% of them singletons. These receptors have no known antigen. The material was PBMCs, obtained from a glioma patient whose treatment included an IDH1 peptide vaccine. Receptor source: a woman between 45 and 65 years old with glioma.

This chain joins TRBV11-2 and TRBJ2-2; the D gene is possibly TRBD2 (5 bases). Trimming pared 4 bases from V and 8 bases from J, leaving 14 bases between. CDR1 is SGHAT and CDR2 is FQNNGV in the germline V gene. The CDR3 loop spans 14 amino acids. The CDR3 nucleotides are TGTGCCAGCAGCTCGGACTCATTTAGGGGGGAGCTGTTTTTT. It specifies CASSSDSFRGELFF. Full variable domain (remainder filled in from reference TRBV11-2 and TRBJ2-2): EAGVAQSPRYKIIEKRQSVAFWCNPISGHATLYWYQQILGQGPKLLIQFQNNGVVDDSQLPKDRFSAERLKGVDSTLKIQPAKLEDSAVYLCASSSDSFRGELFFGEGSRLTVL.

This clone was found once. The gene calls are TRBV20-1 and TRBJ2-7, with D perhaps TRBD2 (5 bases). The CDR3 has 11 residues. Germline CDR1 is DFQATT and CDR2 is SNEGSKA (reference sequence). The V end was cut by 2 bases, the J end by 6 bases, with 8 bases between. CDR3 in DNA: TGCAGTGCTAGAAAGCGGCGCGAGCAGTACTTC. It yields the protein CSARKRREQYF.

This clone was counted once. The V gene is TRBV15, the J gene TRBJ2-3, with 12 bases matching TRBD2. Trimming removed 0 bases from V and 3 bases from J; junction bases left unmatched: 4. The CDR3 runs 17 residues. Germline CDR1 LNHNV, CDR2 YYDKDF (reference sequence). This CDR3 is CATSREASGRGTDTQYF. The CDR3 DNA reads as TGTGCCACCAGCAGAGAGGCTAGCGGGAGGGGGACAGATACGCAGTATTTT.

This clone was seen a handful of times. This chain connects TRBV7-6 to TRBJ2-7; the match to TRBD1 covers 9 bases. The ends lost 2 bases at V and 5 bases at J; junction bases unmatched: 7. The CDR3 loop spans 15 amino acids. Germline values: CDR1 SGHVS, CDR2 FNYEAQ. Written as DNA, the CDR3 is TGTGCCAGCAGCTTAACTACAGGGGGCTATGACGAGCAGTACTTC. Protein product: CASSLTTGGYDEQYF.

The chain uses TRBV27 and TRBJ2-1; TRBD2 matches 8 bases. V was pared by 5 bases and J by 6 bases, with 12 bases of the junction left unmatched. The CDR3 is made up of 16 amino acids. Germline CDR1 and CDR2: MNHEY and SMNVEV (reference sequence). As DNA, the CDR3 is TGTGCCAGCAGTCTCCGGGGTAGCGGGGTTTTCAATGAGCAGTTCTTC. It codes for CASSLRGSGVFNEQFF.

CDR3 DNA: TGTGCCATCAGTGGGGGGGGTAAAGAGCAGTACTTC. Protein product: CAISGGGKEQYF. This chain joins TRBV10-3 and TRBJ2-7; TRBD2 agrees at 7 bases. Looked up from germline, CDR1 is ENHRY and CDR2 is SYGVKD. V lost 4 bases to trimming and J lost 7 bases; unmatched junction nucleotides: 4. CDR3 length: 12 residues.

This chain links TRBV9 with TRBJ2-1, with 9 bases fitting TRBD1. The CDR3 runs to 17 residues. CDR1 is SGDLS and CDR2 is YYNGEE in the germline V gene. The J segment lost 6 bases and the V segment lost 4 bases, leaving 14 bases of the junction unmatched. The CDR3, as DNA: TGTGCCAGCAGCCCTACCCTTGGGACAGGGTTAGGCAATGAGCAGTTCTTC. Amino acid sequence: CASSPTLGTGLGNEQFF.

The chain carries TRBV7-3 and TRBJ2-2, with D possibly being TRBD1 (5 bases). Germline V gene sequence: CDR1 SGHTA, CDR2 FQGTGA. Trimming took off 5 bases at V and 6 bases at J, with 19 bases between the two ends. The length of the CDR3 is 16 residues. The CDR3: CASSDQTAGYSGELFF. The CDR3 DNA reads TGTGCCAGCAGCGACCAAACGGCAGGGTACTCCGGGGAGCTGTTTTTT.

DNA of the CDR3: TGTGCCAGCAGCCGACAGGGCTATAATTCACCCCTCCACTTT. This codes for CASSRQGYNSPLHF. The gene calls are TRBV5-4 and TRBJ1-6; TRBD1 matches 7 bases. Germline V CDR1 and CDR2: SGHNT, YYREEE (reference sequence). The CDR3 covers 14 residues. V gave up 4 bases and J gave up 3 bases; unmatched junction bases: 1.

The gene calls are TRBV9 and TRBJ2-2; 7 nucleotides align to TRBD1. CDR1 is SGDLS, CDR2 YYNGEE, per germline. The CDR3 has 16 residues. Losses at the gene ends were 4 bases for V and 4 bases for J; bases not matched to a gene: 10. The chain's CDR3 is CASSSEDRALTGELFF. The CDR3 coding sequence is TGTGCCAGCAGCTCTGAAGACAGGGCCCTCACCGGGGAGCTGTTTTTT. Full variable domain (rest looked up from reference TRBV9 and TRBJ2-2): DSGVTQTPKHLITATGQRVTLRCSPRSGDLSVYWYQQSLDQGLQFLIQYYNGEERAKGNILERFSAQQFPDLHSELNLSSLELGDSALYFCASSSEDRALTGELFFGEGSRLTVL.

As to this clone: Other DNA sequences in the same sample also yield this CDR3. The V call is TRBV5-1, the J call TRBJ2-3; possibly TRBD2 for D (5 bases). The ends were cut back, 6 bases at V and 3 bases at J, with 14 bases in the middle. This CDR3 has 14 amino acids. The V gene's germline CDR1 is SGHRS and CDR2 YFSETQ. CDR3 in amino acids: CASTQGGGTDTQYF. The CDR3 DNA follows: TGCGCCAGCACCCAAGGAGGAGGTACAGATACGCAGTATTTT.

The chain couples TRBV28 to TRBJ2-3, with D hard to call. CDR3 length: 14 amino acids. The germline V gene encodes CDR1 MDHEN and CDR2 SYDVKM. V was pared by 2 bases and J by 5 bases, with 11 bases between. CDR3 residues: CASSLGQAVDTQYF. The CDR3 nucleotides read TGTGCCAGCAGTTTAGGGCAGGCGGTAGATACGCAGTATTTT.

This chain connects TRBV5-6 to TRBJ1-6; D gene uncertain. Germline V lookup: CDR1 SGHDT, CDR2 YYEEEE. CDR3 size: 11 residues. V was cut by 4 bases and J by 12 bases, with 8 bases left in between. In DNA form, the CDR3 reads TGTGCCAGCAGCCCCCGCGGACCCCTCCACTTT. As protein: CASSPRGPLHF.

The chain combines TRBV29-1 with TRBJ1-1; D may be TRBD1 (6 bases). This CDR3 spans 13 amino acids. CDR1 is SQVTM and CDR2 is ANQGSEA in the germline V gene. Trimming cost V 7 bases and J 5 bases, with 17 bases left between them. CDR3 region: CSALRGVATEAFF. The CDR3 DNA follows: TGCAGCGCCTTGAGGGGGGTGGCGACTGAAGCTTTCTTT. Complete variable domain (other parts from reference TRBV29-1 and TRBJ1-1): SAVISQKPSRDICQRGTSLTIQCQVDSQVTMMFWYRQQPGQSLTLIATANQGSEATYESGFVIDKFPISRPNLTFSTLTVSNMSPEDSSIYLCSALRGVATEAFFGQGTRLTVV.

V is TRBV7-9 and J is TRBJ2-3; 9 bases map to TRBD1. V shed 5 bases, J shed 8 bases, and the junction held 14 bases outside the gene matches. This CDR3 has 16 amino acids. Per the germline V gene, CDR1 is SEHNR and CDR2 is FQNEAQ (reference sequence). CDR3 protein: CASSVRGTGSLATQYF. The CDR3 nucleotides read TGTGCCAGCAGCGTTAGGGGGACAGGGTCGCTCGCTACGCAGTATTTT.

This chain links TRBV27 with TRBJ1-1, with 7 bases lining up with TRBD1. The germline CDR1 and CDR2 sequences are MNHEY and SMNVEV (reference sequence). The CDR3 contains 14 residues. Germline trimming cut 2 bases from V and 5 bases from J; bases unmatched to any gene: 5. CDR3 region: CASSLSLRGTEAFF. CDR3 in DNA: TGTGCCAGCAGTTTAAGCCTCAGGGGGACTGAAGCTTTCTTT.

This clone was seen more than once but under ten times. The chain joins TRBV10-3 to TRBJ2-7; D perhaps matches TRBD1 (7 bases). Germline V gene data show CDR1 as ENHRY and CDR2 as SYGVKD. Trimming removed 6 bases from V and 6 bases from J, with 24 bases in between. The CDR3 runs to 16 residues. The CDR3 DNA reads TGTGCCATCAGAGACGCTCCGGCAGGGGGGTTCGCCGAGCAGTACTTC. This encodes CAIRDAPAGGFAEQYF.

This chain connects TRBV7-9 to TRBJ2-7; 7 nucleotides agree with TRBD1. Germline V lookup: CDR1 SEHNR, CDR2 FQNEAQ (reference sequence). The V gene end was trimmed by 4 bases and the J gene end by 2 bases; junction bases not matched to a gene: 2. This CDR3 has 13 residues. CDR3 amino acids: CASSWDSTYEQYF. The CDR3, as DNA: TGTGCCAGCAGCTGGGACAGCACCTACGAGCAGTACTTC. The whole variable domain, remainder taken from reference TRBV7-9 and TRBJ2-7, is DTGVSQNPRHKITKRGQNVTFRCDPISEHNRLYWYRQTLGQGPEFLTYFQNEAQLEKSRLLSDRFSAERPKGSFSTLEIQRTEQGDSAMYLCASSWDSTYEQYFGPGTRLTVT.

V usage is TRBV29-1 and J usage is TRBJ2-1; 10 positions agree with TRBD2. The CDR3 has 16 amino acids. Per germline, CDR1 SQVTM and CDR2 ANQGSEA. Unmatched junction bases numbered 6, after V lost 0 bases and J lost 4 bases. The CDR3 DNA reads as TGCAGCGTTGAAGATTCCCGAGCGGGAGGGTACAATGAGCAGTTCTTC. Translating gives CSVEDSRAGGYNEQFF.

The CDR3 DNA reads as TGTGCCAGCAGTTACCGGGGAGGTTCAGAGACCCAGTACTTC. Translation: CASSYRGGSETQYF. The genes are TRBV6-5 and TRBJ2-5; possibly TRBD2 for D (6 bases). Trimming cost V 2 bases and J 4 bases, with 11 bases left between them. Per the germline V gene, CDR1 is MNHEY and CDR2 is SVGAGI. The CDR3 is 14 amino acids.

The chain joins TRBV6-1 to TRBJ1-5, with D tentatively TRBD1 (5 bases). The CDR3 extends over 15 amino acids. The germline V gene encodes CDR1 MNHNS and CDR2 SASEGT. V was trimmed by 5 bases and J by 7 bases, leaving 18 bases between them. The chain's CDR3 is CASSPNRDRRQPQHF. The CDR3 coding sequence is TGTGCCAGCAGTCCCAACCGGGACCGGAGGCAGCCCCAGCATTTT.

In this sample, this clone turned up once. The chain joins TRBV2 to TRBJ2-5, with TRBD1 matching over 7 bases. The CDR3 extends over 15 amino acids. From germline, CDR1 is SNHLY and CDR2 FYNNEI. Trimming removed 7 bases from V and 5 bases from J; junction bases left unmatched: 13. As DNA, the CDR3 is TGTGCCAGCAACCTGAGGACAGGTGGCACCGAGACCCAGTACTTC. This translates into CASNLRTGGTETQYF.

V usage is TRBV6-1 and J usage is TRBJ1-5; D possibly corresponds to TRBD1 (5 bases). The CDR3 is made up of 15 amino acids. V was trimmed by 5 bases and J by 3 bases, leaving 14 bases between them. In germline, CDR1 is MNHNS, CDR2 SASEGT. CDR3 protein: CASSPAAGANQPQHF. In DNA form, the CDR3 reads TGTGCCAGCAGTCCCGCCGCTGGGGCCAATCAGCCCCAGCATTTT.

This clone came up a few times. The gene calls are TRBV2 and TRBJ1-4, with TRBD1 matching over 7 bases. V dropped 6 bases and J dropped 7; count of bases not matched to a gene: 8. CDR1 and CDR2 from the germline V gene are SNHLY and FYNNEI. The CDR3 sequence is 14 residues long. CDR3 nucleotide sequence: TGTGCCAGCAGGAACGGATACAGGGGTGAAAAACTGTTTTTT. Translated, it gives CASRNGYRGEKLFF.